A single sample gave rise to the 23 T cell receptor beta chains below, sequenced in a study of blood T cells in healthy people across ages. Combining a sample-barcoded 5' primer with a J-beta primer mix, a second PCR ran for roughly 7 to 11 cycles. One entry per CDR3 protein results from TCRdb running MiXCR on the 5' RACE reads. The sample has about 780,000 distinct CDR3 sequences, roughly 46% seen once. The sequenced sample consisted of blood. These receptor sequences come from a man aged 80 or over in good health.

Remarks on this clonotype: At one boundary the junction diverges from the germline segment, which might be a read error. The J gene is TRBJ1-1, the V gene TRBV5-1; D unresolved. Germline assignment: CDR1 SGHRS and CDR2 YFSETQ. The CDR3 is made up of 13 amino acids. The chain's CDR3 is CASGLGVNTEAFF. The DNA of the CDR3 is TGCGCCAGCGGCTTGGGTGTTAACACTGAAGCTTTCTTT.

Only a few counts were recorded for this clonotype. A much larger clone sits a single nucleotide away, making a read error possible. The DNA for the CDR3 is TGTGCCAGCTCACCACCGGGACAGGGAAAAAACATTCGGTACTTC. Its translation is CASSPPGQGKNIRYF. The chain joins TRBV18 to TRBJ2-4, with 9 bases aligning to TRBD1. Germline V lookup: CDR1 KGHSH, CDR2 LQKENI. CDR3 length: 15 amino acids.

This clonotype came up many times. CDR3 residues: CASSPIAATDTQYF. The DNA for the CDR3 is TGTGCCAGCAGCCCTATAGCGGCCACAGATACGCAGTATTTT. This rearrangement joins TRBV7-2 to TRBJ2-3; D might be TRBD2 (6 bases). Trimming stripped 5 bases from V and 2 bases from J, with 11 bases between. The CDR3 loop spans 14 amino acids. Germline V gene data show CDR1 as SGHTA and CDR2 as FQGNSA.

The V gene is TRBV12-3 or TRBV12-4, the J gene TRBJ2-7; D might be TRBD2 (5 bases). This CDR3 comprises 16 residues. V lost 1 base and J 0 bases, leaving 13 bases between the germline ends. The CDR3 DNA reads TGTGCCAGCAGTTTAGTCCTAGCCGATTACTCCTACGAGCAGTACTTC. Translating gives CASSLVLADYSYEQYF.

This clonotype was recorded a few times. The V gene is TRBV5-1, the J gene TRBJ2-5; maybe TRBD2 (5 bases). V lost 5 bases and J 5 bases, leaving 13 bases between the germline ends. The CDR3 extends over 13 amino acids. The V gene's germline CDR1 is SGHRS and CDR2 YFSETQ. CDR3 nucleotides: TGCGCCAGCAGACGGGGTGGAACGGAGACCCAGTACTTC. This gives the protein CASRRGGTETQYF.

This sequence joins TRBV7-9 and TRBJ2-3; the D is unclear. CDR1 is SEHNR, CDR2 FQNEAQ, per germline (reference sequence). The V gene lost 3 bases and the J gene lost 4 bases, with 8 bases spanning the gap. The CDR3 totals 13 residues. CDR3 coding DNA: TGTGCCAGCAGCTTCTCTTTATCAGATACGCAGTATTTT. Translating it yields CASSFSLSDTQYF. The entire variable domain, with the rest obtained from reference TRBV7-9 and TRBJ2-3, is as follows: DTGVSQNPRHKITKRGQNVTFRCDPISEHNRLYWYRQTLGQGPEFLTYFQNEAQLEKSRLLSDRFSAERPKGSFSTLEIQRTEQGDSAMYLCASSFSLSDTQYFGPGTRLTVL.

This clonotype was counted between two and nine times. Compared with germline, one end of the junction differs, possibly owing to a read error. The gene calls are TRBV12-3 or TRBV12-4 and TRBJ2-1, with TRBD2 identical over 10 bases. The CDR3 covers 14 residues. The CDR3 sequence: CASSIAGGKGEQFF. The DNA of the CDR3 is TGTGCCAGCAGTATAGCGGGAGGTAAAGGTGAGCAGTTCTTC.

The chain uses TRBV12-3 or TRBV12-4 and TRBJ2-5, with D possibly TRBD2 on 6 matching bases. Matching the DNA end better, TRBJ2-7 makes the J call doubtful. The CDR3 has 12 residues. The CDR3 region is CASTPGGSEQYF. For the CDR3, the DNA is TGTGCCAGCACCCCTGGGGGGAGCGAGCAGTACTTC.

Many counts were recorded for this clonotype. The chain couples TRBV7-6 to TRBJ2-3; 12 bases agree with TRBD2. This CDR3 spans 17 amino acids. The V segment lost 5 bases and the J segment 5 bases; nucleotides outside the gene matches: 11. The germline V gene has CDR1 SGHVS and CDR2 FNYEAQ. CDR3 protein: CASSPNLAGGPGDTQYF. CDR3 sequence (DNA): TGTGCCAGCAGCCCCAACCTAGCGGGAGGGCCGGGAGATACGCAGTATTTT.

The sample holds a few counts of this clonotype. The rearrangement uses TRBV20-1 and TRBJ2-7, with 9 bases lining up with TRBD1. Trimming cost V 2 bases and J 6 bases; bases outside gene matches: 11. This CDR3 has 15 amino acids. CDR1 and CDR2 (germline): DFQATT, SNEGSKA (reference sequence). CDR3 protein: CSARSPGTGSPEQYF. CDR3 bases: TGCAGTGCTAGATCGCCCGGGACAGGGTCGCCCGAGCAGTACTTC.

This clonotype was seen repeatedly, ten times or more. The chain recombines TRBV12-3 or TRBV12-4 with TRBJ2-6, with 7 nucleotides matching TRBD1. With 6 bases clipped from V and 1 base from J, the junction kept 3 bases outside the gene matches. The CDR3 sequence is 15 residues long. CDR3 sequence reads: CASSQGQSGANVLTF. In DNA form, the CDR3 reads TGTGCCAGCAGCCAGGGACAGTCTGGGGCCAACGTCCTGACTTTC.

A single count supports this clonotype. This chain links TRBV6-1 with TRBJ2-5; D may be TRBD1 (5 bases). The end of the DNA aligns better with TRBJ2-7, so the J call may be wrong. This CDR3 spans 14 amino acids. The germline V gene encodes CDR1 MNHNS and CDR2 SASEGT. The CDR3 region has the DNA TGTGCCAACATAATCATGCAGGGAACCTACGAGCAGTACTTC. It encodes CANIIMQGTYEQYF.

The chain uses TRBV12-3 or TRBV12-4 and TRBJ2-3; D gene uncertain. V was pared by 2 bases and J by 5 bases, with 11 bases between. The CDR3 is 14 residues long. The CDR3 bases are TGTGCCAGCAGTTTAAGGATGGGTCAAGATACGCAGTATTTT. Its protein product is CASSLRMGQDTQYF.

This clonotype was recorded many times. The rearrangement uses TRBV5-1 and TRBJ2-1, with 13 nucleotides matching TRBD2. Germline values: CDR1 SGHRS, CDR2 YFSETQ. The V segment lost 0 bases and the J segment 4 bases; nucleotides outside the gene matches: 1. This CDR3 comprises 16 residues. DNA for the CDR3: TGCGCCAGCAGCTTGGAGGGACTAGCGGGATACAATGAGCAGTTCTTC. It yields the protein CASSLEGLAGYNEQFF.

The rearrangement uses TRBV6-2 or TRBV6-3 and TRBJ1-1, with 10 bases that match TRBD1. Germline-derived CDR1 and CDR2 are MNHEY and SVGEGT. After removal of 6 bases from V and 6 bases from J, the junction contained 7 bases not matched to a gene. The CDR3 consists of 14 residues. The CDR3 region is CASRPGQGLPEAFF. The DNA of the CDR3 is TGTGCCAGCAGGCCGGGACAGGGGCTTCCTGAAGCTTTCTTT.

This rearrangement joins TRBV5-5 to TRBJ2-1, with D maybe TRBD1 (5 bases). V was trimmed by 0 bases and J by 6 bases, leaving 19 bases between them. The germline gives CDR1 SGHKS, CDR2 YYEKEE (reference sequence). The CDR3 loop spans 17 amino acids. The CDR3, as DNA: TGTGCCAGCAGCTTGGAGGGGAAACCAGGGCTGGGCAATGAGCAGTTCTTC. Its translation is CASSLEGKPGLGNEQFF. The full variable domain, its missing parts supplied by reference TRBV5-5 and TRBJ2-1, is DAGVTQSPTHLIKTRGQQVTLRCSPISGHKSVSWYQQVLGQGPQFIFQYYEKEERGRGNFPDRFSARQFPNYSSELNVNALLLGDSALYLCASSLEGKPGLGNEQFFGPGTRLTVL.

The chain combines TRBV2 with TRBJ2-7; D gene unclear. V lost 6 bases, J lost 0 bases, and 12 bases lay in between. This CDR3 comprises 14 residues. Germline lookup yields CDR1 SNHLY and CDR2 FYNNEI. CDR3 region: CASRKATGSYEQYF. For the CDR3, the DNA is TGTGCCAGCAGGAAGGCTACCGGCTCCTACGAGCAGTACTTC.

The rearrangement uses TRBV9 and TRBJ2-7; unclear D gene. V gave up 0 bases and J gave up 3 bases, with 13 bases separating them. Per germline, CDR1 SGDLS and CDR2 YYNGEE. This CDR3 spans 15 amino acids. The CDR3 protein is CASSVVPGIYYEQYF. The DNA for the CDR3 is TGTGCCAGCAGCGTAGTCCCGGGTATATACTACGAGCAGTACTTC.

This rearrangement joins TRBV21-1 to TRBJ2-4; no check of the table's D call, TRBD1, against the DNA was made. TRBV21-1 is a recognized pseudogene. The CDR3 is 14 residues long. This CDR3 reads CASSKPRTENIQYF. The CDR3 coding sequence is TGTGCCAGCAGCAAACCTAGGACAGAAAACATTCAGTACTTC.

This clonotype was detected only a few times. The V and J genes are TRBV10-3 and TRBJ2-7; D may match TRBD1 or TRBD2 (5 bases each). Germline V gene data show CDR1 as ENHRY and CDR2 as SYGVKD. The CDR3 is made up of 12 amino acids. The V gene lost 6 bases and the J gene lost 2 bases, with 8 bases spanning the gap. CDR3 DNA: TGTGCCATCAGCAGGGACCCCTACGAGCAGTACTTC. Its translation is CAISRDPYEQYF.

The sample holds a few counts of this clonotype. The rearrangement uses TRBV5-6 and TRBJ2-3; 12 positions match TRBD2. Trimming took 5 bases from V and 3 from J; bases not matched to a gene: 4. This CDR3 contains 15 residues. The V gene's germline CDR1 is SGHDT and CDR2 YYEEEE. The CDR3 coding sequence is TGTGCCAGCAGTAGACTAGCGGGAGTTACAGATACGCAGTATTTT. This sequence encodes CASSRLAGVTDTQYF.

The rearrangement uses TRBV7-2 and TRBJ2-7; TRBD2 matches 11 bases. The CDR3 has 17 amino acids. The V segment lost 5 bases and the J segment 0 bases; nucleotides outside the gene matches: 9. Germline CDR1 is SGHTA and CDR2 is FQGNSA. Written as DNA, the CDR3 is TGTGCCAGCAGCCTCTCCGGGACTAGCGGATTCTCCTACGAGCAGTACTTC. Translation gives CASSLSGTSGFSYEQYF.

This clonotype has at least ten counts. V gene TRBV7-9 combines with J gene TRBJ2-3; D remains unclear. The V and J ends lost 6 bases and 2 bases respectively, with 6 bases between them. This CDR3 contains 12 residues. CDR1 SEHNR and CDR2 FQNEAQ come from the germline V gene (reference sequence). The CDR3 DNA reads as TGTGCCAGCAGGACTCTCACAGATACGCAGTATTTT. Encoded protein: CASRTLTDTQYF.